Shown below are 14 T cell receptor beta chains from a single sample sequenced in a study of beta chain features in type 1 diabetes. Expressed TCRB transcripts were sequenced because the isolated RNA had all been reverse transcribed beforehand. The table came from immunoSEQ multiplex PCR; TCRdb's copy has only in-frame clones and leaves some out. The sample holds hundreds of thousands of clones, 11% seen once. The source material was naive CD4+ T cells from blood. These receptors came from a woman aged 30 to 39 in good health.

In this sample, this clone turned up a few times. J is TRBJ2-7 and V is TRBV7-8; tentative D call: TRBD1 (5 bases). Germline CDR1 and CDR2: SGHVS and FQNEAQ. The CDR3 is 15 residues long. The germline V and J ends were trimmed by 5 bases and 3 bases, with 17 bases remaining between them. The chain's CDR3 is CASSAKRGRDYEQYF. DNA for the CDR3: TGTGCCAGCAGCGCTAAAAGAGGCAGGGACTACGAGCAGTACTTC.

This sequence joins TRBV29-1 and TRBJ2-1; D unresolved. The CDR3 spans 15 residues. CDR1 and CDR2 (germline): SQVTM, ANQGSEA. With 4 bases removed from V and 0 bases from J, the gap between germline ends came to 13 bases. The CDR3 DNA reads TGCAGCGTTGGAGCTTTCTCAAGCTCCTACAATGAGCAGTTCTTC. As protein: CSVGAFSSSYNEQFF.

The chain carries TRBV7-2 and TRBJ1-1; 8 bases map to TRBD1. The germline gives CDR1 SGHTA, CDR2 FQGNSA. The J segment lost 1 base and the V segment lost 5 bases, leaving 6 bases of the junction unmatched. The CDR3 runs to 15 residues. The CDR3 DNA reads TGTGCCAGCAGCGATCGACAGGGGCCGAACACTGAAGCTTTCTTT. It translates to CASSDRQGPNTEAFF.

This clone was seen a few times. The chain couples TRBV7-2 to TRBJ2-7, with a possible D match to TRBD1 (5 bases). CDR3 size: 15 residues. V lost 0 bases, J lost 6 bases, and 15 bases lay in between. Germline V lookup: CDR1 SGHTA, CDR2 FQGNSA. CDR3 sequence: CASSLARVVEGEQYF. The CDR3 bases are TGTGCCAGCAGCTTAGCCAGGGTGGTCGAAGGCGAGCAGTACTTC.

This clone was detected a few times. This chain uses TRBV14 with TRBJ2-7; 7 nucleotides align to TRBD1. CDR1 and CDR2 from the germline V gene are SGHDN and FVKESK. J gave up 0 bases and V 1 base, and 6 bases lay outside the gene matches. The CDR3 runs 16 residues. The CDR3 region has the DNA TGTGCCAGCAGCCAAGGAGGGGGCCATGGCTCCTACGAGCAGTACTTC. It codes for CASSQGGGHGSYEQYF.

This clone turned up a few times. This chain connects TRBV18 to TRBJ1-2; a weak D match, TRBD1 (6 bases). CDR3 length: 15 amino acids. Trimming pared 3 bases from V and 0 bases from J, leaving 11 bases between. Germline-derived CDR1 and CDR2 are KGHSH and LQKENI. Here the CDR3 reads CASSPPGTPNYGYTF. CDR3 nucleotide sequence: TGTGCCAGCTCACCGCCTGGGACACCTAACTATGGCTACACCTTC.

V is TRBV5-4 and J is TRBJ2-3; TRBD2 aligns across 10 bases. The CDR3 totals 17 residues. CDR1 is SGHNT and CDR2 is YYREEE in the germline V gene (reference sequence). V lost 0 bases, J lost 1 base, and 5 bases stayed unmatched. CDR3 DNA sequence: TGTGCCAGCAGCTTGGCTAGCGGGAGATATGGCACAGATACGCAGTATTTT. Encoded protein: CASSLASGRYGTDTQYF.

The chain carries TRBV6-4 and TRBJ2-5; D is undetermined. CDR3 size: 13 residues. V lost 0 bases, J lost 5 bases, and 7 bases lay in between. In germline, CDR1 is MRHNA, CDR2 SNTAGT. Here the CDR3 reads CASSDSYGETQYF. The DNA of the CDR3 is TGTGCCAGCAGTGACTCCTACGGGGAGACCCAGTACTTC.

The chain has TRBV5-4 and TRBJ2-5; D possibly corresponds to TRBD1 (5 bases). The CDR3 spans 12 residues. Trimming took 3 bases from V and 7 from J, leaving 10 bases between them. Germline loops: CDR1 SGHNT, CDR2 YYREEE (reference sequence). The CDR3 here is CASSSTQATQYF. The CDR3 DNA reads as TGTGCCAGCAGCTCTACACAGGCGACCCAGTACTTC.

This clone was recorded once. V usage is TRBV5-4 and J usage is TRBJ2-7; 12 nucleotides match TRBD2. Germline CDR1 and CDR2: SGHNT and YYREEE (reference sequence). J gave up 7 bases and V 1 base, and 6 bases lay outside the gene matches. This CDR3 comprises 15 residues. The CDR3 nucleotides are TGTGCCAGCAGCTTGAGGCTAGCGGGAGGGGTTGAGCAGTACTTC. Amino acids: CASSLRLAGGVEQYF.

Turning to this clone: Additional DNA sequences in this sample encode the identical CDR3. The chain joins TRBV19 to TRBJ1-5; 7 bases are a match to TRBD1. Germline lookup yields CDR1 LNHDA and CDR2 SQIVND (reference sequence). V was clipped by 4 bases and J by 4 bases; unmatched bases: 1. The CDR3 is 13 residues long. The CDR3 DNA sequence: TGTGCCAGTAGTACCAGGGGGAATCAGCCCCAGCATTTT. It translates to CASSTRGNQPQHF.

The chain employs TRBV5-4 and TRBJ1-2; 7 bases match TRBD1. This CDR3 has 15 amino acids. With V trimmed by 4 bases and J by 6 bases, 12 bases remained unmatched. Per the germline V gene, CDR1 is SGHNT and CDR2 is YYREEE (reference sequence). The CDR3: CASSPPPRQGDGYTF. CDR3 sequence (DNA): TGTGCCAGCAGCCCCCCCCCGCGACAGGGTGATGGCTACACCTTC.

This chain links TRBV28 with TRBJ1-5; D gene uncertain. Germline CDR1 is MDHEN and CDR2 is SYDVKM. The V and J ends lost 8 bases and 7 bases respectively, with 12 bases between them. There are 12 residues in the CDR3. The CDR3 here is CASVGAYQPQHF. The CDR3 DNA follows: TGTGCCAGCGTAGGAGCCTACCAGCCCCAGCATTTT. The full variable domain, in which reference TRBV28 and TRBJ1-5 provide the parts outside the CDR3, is DVKVTQSSRYLVKRTGEKVFLECVQDMDHENMFWYRQDPGLGLRLIYFSYDVKMKEKGDIPEGYSVSREKKERFSLILESASTNQTSMYLCASVGAYQPQHFGDGTRLSIL.

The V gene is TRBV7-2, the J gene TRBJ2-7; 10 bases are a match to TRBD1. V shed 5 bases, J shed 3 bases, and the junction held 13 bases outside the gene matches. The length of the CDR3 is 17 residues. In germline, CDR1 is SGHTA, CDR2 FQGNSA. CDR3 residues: CASSPKIWGQGNYEQYF. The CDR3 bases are TGTGCCAGCAGCCCCAAAATATGGGGACAGGGGAACTACGAGCAGTACTTC. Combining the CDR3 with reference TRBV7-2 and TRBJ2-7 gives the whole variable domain GAGVSQSPSNKVTEKGKDVELRCDPISGHTALYWYRQSLGQGLEFLIYFQGNSAPDKSGLPSDRFSAERTGGSVSTLTIQRTQQEDSAVYLCASSPKIWGQGNYEQYFGPGTRLTVT.